The 7 T cell receptor beta chains below come from one sample, sequenced in a study of blood T cell repertoires in COVID-19 (dated by TCRdb to the early 2020s). The receptor library was made with the immunoSEQ multiplex PCR assay. The clones in this table, taken by TCRdb from immuneACCESS, are in-frame only. Not every clone is retained; where verified, under half of the shortfall comes from an unresolved V gene, and the cause of the rest is unknown. The sample table holds more than 45,000 clones, of which over 75% were seen once. 2% to 3% of the sample comes from the top ten. The sequenced sample was peripheral blood. The receptor source for this set is a woman older than 75 with COVID-19, enrolled during active disease.

The chain carries TRBV6-5 and TRBJ1-1; D not certain. CDR1 is MNHEY, CDR2 SVGAGI, per germline. V was shortened by 4 bases and J by 6 bases, with 18 bases between the two germline ends. This CDR3 spans 15 amino acids. The CDR3 is CASSSLQTRIAEAFF. In DNA form, the CDR3 reads TGTGCCAGCAGTTCCTTGCAAACCAGAATTGCTGAAGCTTTCTTT.

Details on this clone: This CDR3 is also generated by other DNA sequences in the sample. The chain has TRBV6-5 and TRBJ1-3; TRBD1 agrees at 7 bases. This CDR3 is built from 15 residues. The V gene's germline CDR1 is MNHEY and CDR2 SVGAGI. The junction had 1 base not matched to a gene; V was cut back by 0 bases and J by 2 bases. Here the CDR3 DNA reads TGTGCCAGCAGTTACTCGAGGGGGCCTGGAAACACCATATATTTT. Its translation: CASSYSRGPGNTIYF.

This chain uses TRBV10-2 with TRBJ2-3, with 7 bases lining up with TRBD2. Germline trimming cut 3 bases from V and 1 base from J; bases unmatched to any gene: 1. The CDR3 has 14 residues. Per germline, CDR1 WSHSY and CDR2 SAAADI. In DNA form, the CDR3 reads TGCGCCAGCAGTGACAGCGGGGGCACAGATACGCAGTATTTT. It codes for CASSDSGGTDTQYF.

The chain employs TRBV15 and TRBJ1-5, with TRBD1 as a possible D gene (5 bases). The germline V gene has CDR1 LNHNV and CDR2 YYDKDF (reference sequence). V gave up 5 bases and J gave up 3 bases, with 23 bases separating them. This CDR3 is built from 18 residues. The CDR3 loop reads CATSGHRAENLINQPQHF. DNA for the CDR3: TGTGCCACCAGCGGACATCGCGCAGAAAACTTGATCAATCAGCCCCAGCATTTT.

This chain connects TRBV10-3 to TRBJ1-1, with D perhaps matching TRBD1 (5 bases). V lost 4 bases and J lost 0, with 12 bases in between. The CDR3 spans 15 residues. Per germline, CDR1 ENHRY and CDR2 SYGVKD. DNA of the CDR3: TGTGCCATCAGTGGGAAGGGGAACCTGAACACTGAAGCTTTCTTT. Translating it yields CAISGKGNLNTEAFF.

The chain links TRBV5-1 to TRBJ1-1; no clear D. CDR1 is SGHRS and CDR2 is YFSETQ in the germline V gene. The CDR3 consists of 17 residues. Trimming shortened V by 3 bases and J by 0 bases, and 18 bases separated the two germline ends. CDR3 sequence: CASSSAPTQTLNTEAFF. The CDR3 DNA sequence: TGCGCCAGCAGCTCGGCGCCTACTCAGACTTTGAACACTGAAGCTTTCTTT.

J is TRBJ2-1 and V is TRBV2; 10 bases are shared with TRBD1. V gave up 6 bases and J gave up 2 bases; unmatched junction bases: 1. This CDR3 comprises 14 residues. Germline loops: CDR1 SNHLY, CDR2 FYNNEI. The CDR3 protein is CASSGQGAYNEQFF. The CDR3 nucleotides are TGTGCCAGCAGCGGACAGGGGGCCTACAATGAGCAGTTCTTC.